This record covers a single TCR beta chain. The CDR3 is made up of 14 amino acids. Trimming cost V 2 bases and J 7 bases, with 15 bases left between them. CDR1 WNHNN and CDR2 SYGVQD come from the germline V gene (reference sequence). This sample is part of a study of shared T cell receptors in the human thymus. Only in-frame clones appear in the TCRdb table, and some are missing; sequencing was by immunoSEQ multiplex PCR. The sample records 630,000 or so clones, around 87% being singletons. The sample also formed part of further work on human thymus T cells. That study adds: Infants, healthy and Finnish, who were having corrective surgery for congenital heart defects served as donors. Resections from corrective heart surgery supplied the thymus tissue. Use of V and J genes seemed skewed within the thymic and blood repertoires.

Sample: thymocytes. The clonotype was recovered from a boy under two years old with a congenital heart defect. The chain has TRBV10-1 and TRBJ2-7; D may be TRBD1 (5 bases). This CDR3 is CASSERDRPWEQYF. CDR3 nucleotide sequence: TGCGCCAGCAGTGAGCGAGACAGACCTTGGGAGCAGTACTTC.